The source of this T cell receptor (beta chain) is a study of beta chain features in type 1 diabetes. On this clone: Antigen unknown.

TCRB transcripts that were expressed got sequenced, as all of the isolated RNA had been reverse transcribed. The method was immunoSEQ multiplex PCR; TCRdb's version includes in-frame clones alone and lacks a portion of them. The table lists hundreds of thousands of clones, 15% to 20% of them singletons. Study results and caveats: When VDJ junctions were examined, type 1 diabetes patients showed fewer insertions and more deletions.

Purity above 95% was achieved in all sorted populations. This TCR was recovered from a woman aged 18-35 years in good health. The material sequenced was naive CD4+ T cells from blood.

CDR3 sequence reads: CASSPILGRANVLTF. CDR3 bases: TGTGCCAGCAGCCCGATACTCGGCCGGGCCAACGTCCTGACTTTC. The chain links TRBV7-2 to TRBJ2-6; unclear D gene. With 5 bases removed from V and 5 bases from J, the gap between germline ends came to 13 bases. The length of the CDR3 is 15 residues. Per germline, CDR1 SGHTA and CDR2 FQGNSA.